The rows below give T cell receptor beta chains drawn from one sample of a study of shared clonotypes between healthy human individuals. Sequencing was performed with immunoSEQ multiplex PCR; in TCRdb, only in-frame clones are kept and a portion is missing. The repertoire holds about 2.4 million clones, with roughly 93% as singletons. Sequenced input: naive CD4+ T cells from PBMCs. Receptor source: a man between 18 and 29 years old in good health. Some clones in this sample may be carry-over from other donors' samples. The CDR3 runs from the conserved cysteine through the conserved F or W.

v_gene	j_gene	CDR3aa
TRBV5-1	TRBJ2-5	CASSLGLAGGEETQYF
TRBV28	TRBJ2-2	CASSAGQGAPGELFF
TRBV29-1	TRBJ2-3	CSVASGASDTQYF
TRBV30	TRBJ1-1	CAWSVGRGRQNTEAFF
TRBV18	TRBJ2-7	CASSPPGAPASYEQYF
TRBV2	TRBJ2-7	CASSARGLAGGYYEQYF
TRBV9	TRBJ2-1	CASSVGGLASYNEQFF
TRBV7-3	TRBJ2-7	CASSLTVQTYEQYF
TRBV7-2	TRBJ2-7	CASSLKGGQPDFYEQYF
TRBV9	TRBJ2-1	CASSPRSGALMGEQFF